This is a list of T cell receptor beta chains from one sample in a study of graft-versus-host responses after intestinal transplantation. Sequencing used immunoSEQ multiplex PCR; TCRdb keeps in-frame clones, though not all of them. The sample has fewer than 120,000 clones, over 85% seen once. The antigens these receptors bind are not known. The sample here was unstimulated CD8+ T cells sorted from spleen or lymph node cells, taken before intestinal transplant. These receptors were taken from a human donor who received an intestinal transplant. The CDR3 runs from the conserved cysteine through the conserved F or W. D genes are given only for firm matches. Clone size is stated in some rows and not others, as once, few, many or a class when expanded.

v_call: TRBV5-6
cdr3_length: 17
clone_size: NA
d_call: TRBD2
j_call: TRBJ2-1
cdr3_nt: TGTGCCAGCAGTTTGAGACCGGGACTAGCGGGAGTTAATGAGCAGTTCTTC
cdr3_aa: CASSLRPGLAGVNEQFF

v_call: TRBV27
cdr3_length: 16
clone_size: NA
d_call: NA
j_call: TRBJ1-4
cdr3_nt: TGTGCCAGCAGTTTATCCGGGGCTCCCATTAATGAAAAACTGTTTTTT
cdr3_aa: CASSLSGAPINEKLFF

v_call: TRBV27
cdr3_length: 12
clone_size: NA
d_call: TRBD2
j_call: TRBJ2-1
cdr3_nt: TGTGCCAGCACGACGGGAGGCAATGAGCAGTTCTTC
cdr3_aa: CASTTGGNEQFF

v_call: TRBV5-1
cdr3_length: 13
clone_size: once
d_call: NA
j_call: TRBJ2-2
cdr3_nt: TGCGCCAGCAGCTTGGGGGGGACCGGGGAGCTGTTTTTT
cdr3_aa: CASSLGGTGELFF

v_call: TRBV7-9
cdr3_length: 15
clone_size: once
d_call: NA
j_call: TRBJ1-1
cdr3_nt: TGTGCCAGCAGTCCCTATTGGGCCGGAGACACTGAAGCTTTCTTT
cdr3_aa: CASSPYWAGDTEAFF

v_call: TRBV6-1
cdr3_length: 15
clone_size: NA
d_call: TRBD2
j_call: TRBJ2-1
cdr3_nt: TGTGCCAGCAGTGATACGCTAGCGGGACGAAATGAGCAGTTCTTC
cdr3_aa: CASSDTLAGRNEQFF

v_call: TRBV28
cdr3_length: 13
clone_size: NA
d_call: NA
j_call: TRBJ2-7
cdr3_nt: TGTGCCAGCAGTTTTGGGGGAACGTACGAGCAGTACTTC
cdr3_aa: CASSFGGTYEQYF

v_call: TRBV27
cdr3_length: 15
clone_size: NA
d_call: TRBD2
j_call: TRBJ2-1
cdr3_nt: TGTGCCAGCAGTCCAATCATAGCGGGAGAGGGTGAGCAGTTCTTC
cdr3_aa: CASSPIIAGEGEQFF

v_call: TRBV7-2
cdr3_length: 17
clone_size: once
d_call: TRBD1
j_call: TRBJ2-7
cdr3_nt: TGTGCCAGCAGCTTAGTGATTAGAGGACAGGGGTTCCACGAGCAGTACTTC
cdr3_aa: CASSLVIRGQGFHEQYF

v_call: TRBV2
cdr3_length: 19
clone_size: NA
d_call: TRBD1
j_call: TRBJ1-6
cdr3_nt: TGTGCCAGCAGTGACCCGACGCAGGACAGGGGGCTCTATAATTCACCCCTCCACTTT
cdr3_aa: CASSDPTQDRGLYNSPLHF

v_call: TRBV2
cdr3_length: 14
clone_size: NA
d_call: NA
j_call: TRBJ1-1
cdr3_nt: TGTGCCAGCAGTGAACAGGCCATGAACACTGAAGCTTTCTTT
cdr3_aa: CASSEQAMNTEAFF

v_call: TRBV6-6
cdr3_length: 15
clone_size: NA
d_call: NA
j_call: TRBJ2-1
cdr3_nt: TGTGCCAGCAGTTACTCGAAGCCGGGGCCAGGCGAGCAGTTCTTC
cdr3_aa: CASSYSKPGPGEQFF

v_call: TRBV28
cdr3_length: 15
clone_size: NA
d_call: NA
j_call: TRBJ2-1
cdr3_nt: TGTGCCAGCAGTCCGATATCCCGGAACTACAATGAGCAGTTCTTC
cdr3_aa: CASSPISRNYNEQFF

v_call: TRBV11-2
cdr3_length: 14
clone_size: NA
d_call: NA
j_call: TRBJ1-2
cdr3_nt: TGTGCCAGCAGCTTAGAGGGGATGGACTATGGCTACACCTTC
cdr3_aa: CASSLEGMDYGYTF

v_call: TRBV29-1
cdr3_length: 14
clone_size: NA
d_call: TRBD2
j_call: TRBJ2-1
cdr3_nt: TGCAGCGTTGAAGGTAGCGGGAGGGAAAATGAGCAGTTCTTC
cdr3_aa: CSVEGSGRENEQFF

v_call: TRBV4-1
cdr3_length: 16
clone_size: NA
d_call: TRBD1
j_call: TRBJ2-7
cdr3_nt: TGCGCCAGCAGCCAAGATATGACAGGGCTCTCCTACGAGCAGTACTTC
cdr3_aa: CASSQDMTGLSYEQYF

v_call: TRBV19
cdr3_length: 14
clone_size: NA
d_call: NA
j_call: TRBJ2-1
cdr3_nt: TGTGCCAGTAAGTCCAGGGGCTCCTACAATGAGCAGTTCTTC
cdr3_aa: CASKSRGSYNEQFF

v_call: TRBV2
cdr3_length: 17
clone_size: NA
d_call: TRBD1
j_call: TRBJ1-5
cdr3_nt: TGTGCCAGCAGTCCCGGGACAGGGTCCACGTACAATCAGCCCCAGCATTTT
cdr3_aa: CASSPGTGSTYNQPQHF

v_call: TRBV9
cdr3_length: 15
clone_size: NA
d_call: NA
j_call: TRBJ2-2
cdr3_nt: TGTGCCAGCAGCGTTGACAGCGCGAACACCGGGGAGCTGTTTTTT
cdr3_aa: CASSVDSANTGELFF

v_call: TRBV4-1
cdr3_length: 15
clone_size: NA
d_call: NA
j_call: TRBJ1-2
cdr3_nt: TGCGCCAGCAGCTATGAAAGGGGAATTGACTATGGCTACACCTTC
cdr3_aa: CASSYERGIDYGYTF

v_call: TRBV11-2
cdr3_length: 18
clone_size: NA
d_call: TRBD2
j_call: TRBJ2-1
cdr3_nt: TGTGCCAGCACCTTAACTAGCGGATATTCTAACTCCTACAATGAGCAGTTCTTC
cdr3_aa: CASTLTSGYSNSYNEQFF

v_call: TRBV11-2
cdr3_length: 15
clone_size: NA
d_call: NA
j_call: TRBJ2-7
cdr3_nt: TGTGCCAGCAGCTTAGGATTACGATGGGACCTCGAGCAGTACTTC
cdr3_aa: CASSLGLRWDLEQYF

v_call: TRBV6-1
cdr3_length: 13
clone_size: NA
d_call: NA
j_call: TRBJ2-5
cdr3_nt: TGTGCAGCCCGGGGCGGACCCCTTGAGACCCAGTACTTC
cdr3_aa: CAARGGPLETQYF

v_call: TRBV2
cdr3_length: 20
clone_size: NA
d_call: TRBD1
j_call: TRBJ1-2
cdr3_nt: TGTGCCAGCAGTGAATACGGGGCAGGGGGCGAAAGCCGACGGAACTATGGCTACACCTTC
cdr3_aa: CASSEYGAGGESRRNYGYTF

v_call: TRBV4-1
cdr3_length: 16
clone_size: NA
d_call: TRBD2
j_call: TRBJ2-2
cdr3_nt: TGCGCCAGCAGCCAAGGTCCAGCGGGAGATGTCGGGGAGCTGTTTTTT
cdr3_aa: CASSQGPAGDVGELFF

v_call: TRBV9
cdr3_length: 16
clone_size: NA
d_call: TRBD2
j_call: TRBJ2-2
cdr3_nt: TGTGCCAGCAGCCCTAAGATAGCGGGATACACCGGGGAGCTGTTTTTT
cdr3_aa: CASSPKIAGYTGELFF

v_call: TRBV7-6
cdr3_length: 14
clone_size: NA
d_call: NA
j_call: TRBJ2-6
cdr3_nt: TGTGCCAGCAGCTCGCAGCGTCGGGCCAACGTCCTGACTTTC
cdr3_aa: CASSSQRRANVLTF

v_call: TRBV7-9
cdr3_length: 14
clone_size: NA
d_call: NA
j_call: TRBJ2-7
cdr3_nt: TGTGCCAGCAGCTTGGGGCAGCGTGATTACGAGCAGTACTTC
cdr3_aa: CASSLGQRDYEQYF

v_call: TRBV6-1
cdr3_length: 12
clone_size: NA
d_call: NA
j_call: TRBJ2-7
cdr3_nt: TGTGCCAGCAGTTCAGGGGTCTACGAGCAGTACTTC
cdr3_aa: CASSSGVYEQYF

v_call: TRBV5-1
cdr3_length: 15
clone_size: NA
d_call: NA
j_call: TRBJ2-3
cdr3_nt: TGCGCCAGCAGCTTGACAGGTGCTAGCACAGATACGCAGTATTTT
cdr3_aa: CASSLTGASTDTQYF

v_call: TRBV7-2
cdr3_length: 11
clone_size: NA
d_call: NA
j_call: TRBJ2-3
cdr3_nt: TGTGCCAGTGACAGAGCAGATACGCAGTATTTT
cdr3_aa: CASDRADTQYF

v_call: TRBV5-1
cdr3_length: 16
clone_size: NA
d_call: NA
j_call: TRBJ2-2
cdr3_nt: TGCGCCAGCAGCTTGCGGTGGGAATCGAACACCGGGGAGCTGTTTTTT
cdr3_aa: CASSLRWESNTGELFF

v_call: TRBV7-3
cdr3_length: 15
clone_size: NA
d_call: TRBD2
j_call: TRBJ2-1
cdr3_nt: TGTGCCAGCAGCTTAAGTGGGAGGGAAGACAATGAGCAGTTCTTC
cdr3_aa: CASSLSGREDNEQFF

v_call: TRBV18
cdr3_length: 12
clone_size: NA
d_call: TRBD1
j_call: TRBJ2-5
cdr3_nt: TGTGCCAGCATGACAGGGGAAGAGACCCAGTACTTC
cdr3_aa: CASMTGEETQYF

v_call: TRBV19
cdr3_length: 14
clone_size: NA
d_call: NA
j_call: TRBJ1-1
cdr3_nt: TGTGCCAGTAGTATCCCCAGCATGAACACTGAAGCTTTCTTT
cdr3_aa: CASSIPSMNTEAFF

v_call: TRBV4-1
cdr3_length: 13
clone_size: few
d_call: NA
j_call: TRBJ1-1
cdr3_nt: TGCGCCAGCAGCCACTCTAAAAACACTGAAGCTTTCTTT
cdr3_aa: CASSHSKNTEAFF

v_call: TRBV5-1
cdr3_length: 18
clone_size: NA
d_call: NA
j_call: TRBJ1-1
cdr3_nt: TGCGCCAGCAGCCTACGCGGAAACAGGGATCCAATGAACACTGAAGCTTTCTTT
cdr3_aa: CASSLRGNRDPMNTEAFF

v_call: TRBV4-1
cdr3_length: 11
clone_size: once
d_call: NA
j_call: TRBJ2-2
cdr3_nt: TGCGCCAGCAGCTATGGCGGGGAGCTGTTTTTT
cdr3_aa: CASSYGGELFF

v_call: TRBV28
cdr3_length: 12
clone_size: NA
d_call: NA
j_call: TRBJ2-7
cdr3_nt: TGTGCCAGCAGTCCGATAATCTACGAGCAGTACTTC
cdr3_aa: CASSPIIYEQYF

v_call: TRBV6-4
cdr3_length: 15
clone_size: NA
d_call: NA
j_call: TRBJ2-1
cdr3_nt: TGTGCCAGCAGTGAATTCCCGGGGTGGAACAATGAGCAGTTCTTC
cdr3_aa: CASSEFPGWNNEQFF

v_call: TRBV7-8
cdr3_length: 16
clone_size: NA
d_call: TRBD2
j_call: TRBJ2-2
cdr3_nt: TGTGCCAGCAGCCTATGGACTAGCGGGGGTACCGGGGAGCTGTTTTTT
cdr3_aa: CASSLWTSGGTGELFF

v_call: TRBV30
cdr3_length: 12
clone_size: NA
d_call: NA
j_call: TRBJ1-2
cdr3_nt: TGTGCCTGGAGTGTACTGCTTGATGGCTACACCTTC
cdr3_aa: CAWSVLLDGYTF

v_call: TRBV2
cdr3_length: 15
clone_size: NA
d_call: TRBD1
j_call: TRBJ1-2
cdr3_nt: TGTGCCAGCAGTGAAGTTGAACAGGGGGTAGACGGCTACACCTTC
cdr3_aa: CASSEVEQGVDGYTF

v_call: TRBV4-1
cdr3_length: 13
clone_size: NA
d_call: NA
j_call: TRBJ2-3
cdr3_nt: TGCGCCAGCAGCCAGGGCCCCACAGATACGCAGTATTTT
cdr3_aa: CASSQGPTDTQYF

v_call: TRBV9
cdr3_length: 12
clone_size: NA
d_call: NA
j_call: TRBJ2-7
cdr3_nt: TGTGCCAGCAGCGTAGGGGACTACGAGCAGTACTTC
cdr3_aa: CASSVGDYEQYF

v_call: TRBV4-1
cdr3_length: 14
clone_size: once
d_call: NA
j_call: TRBJ1-1
cdr3_nt: TGCGCCAGCAGCCAAGCCCTCCTTCACACTGAAGCTTTCTTT
cdr3_aa: CASSQALLHTEAFF

v_call: TRBV6-5
cdr3_length: 14
clone_size: NA
d_call: NA
j_call: TRBJ1-2
cdr3_nt: TGTGCCAGCAGTTCCCCGGGAGGGCGCATGGGCTACACCTTC
cdr3_aa: CASSSPGGRMGYTF

v_call: TRBV19
cdr3_length: 13
clone_size: NA
d_call: NA
j_call: TRBJ2-2
cdr3_nt: TGTGCCAGTAACATAATCGGGACCGGGGAGCTGTTTTTT
cdr3_aa: CASNIIGTGELFF

v_call: TRBV11-2
cdr3_length: 15
clone_size: NA
d_call: NA
j_call: TRBJ2-7
cdr3_nt: TGTGCCAGCAGCTACGCGGGTTCAGGACCCTACGAGCAGTACTTC
cdr3_aa: CASSYAGSGPYEQYF